These 27 T cell receptor beta chains were sequenced from one sample in a study of cytomegalovirus exposure and HLA in healthy donors. Clones were sequenced by immunoSEQ multiplex PCR, and TCRdb holds only the in-frame ones, with some missing. The data contain about 98,000 clones, more than 85% of them seen just once; the ten biggest clones take up approximately 5.8%. The sample taken for sequencing was PBMCs. Receptor source: a young man in good health and CMV-seropositive.

V and J are TRBV6-6 and TRBJ1-2; a weak D match, TRBD1 (6 bases). This CDR3 is 14 amino acids long. Germline lookup yields CDR1 MNHNY and CDR2 SVGAGI (reference sequence). V lost 5 bases, J lost 2 bases, and 12 bases lay in between. CDR3 residues: CASSRGDTNYGYTF. CDR3 DNA: TGTGCCAGCAGTAGAGGGGACACCAACTATGGCTACACCTTC.

The J gene is TRBJ2-5, the V gene TRBV5-1; D unresolved. CDR3 length equals 13 residues. CDR1 SGHRS and CDR2 YFSETQ come from the germline V gene. The V and J ends lost 3 bases and 0 bases respectively, with 6 bases between them. The CDR3 sequence is CASSSPYQETQYF. CDR3 DNA sequence: TGCGCCAGCAGCTCCCCTTACCAAGAGACCCAGTACTTC.

J is TRBJ2-7 and V is TRBV18; the match to TRBD1 covers 8 bases. V gave up 3 bases and J gave up 7 bases; unmatched junction bases: 11. Germline V gene sequence: CDR1 KGHSH, CDR2 LQKENI. The CDR3 is 15 amino acids. CDR3 sequence (DNA): TGTGCCAGCTCACCGCGGACAGGGCCCACTCAGGAGCAGTACTTC. It translates to CASSPRTGPTQEQYF. Full variable domain (rest looked up from reference TRBV18 and TRBJ2-7): NAGVMQNPRHLVRRRGQEARLRCSPMKGHSHVYWYRQLPEEGLKFMVYLQKENIIDESGMPKERFSAEFPKEGPSILRIQQVVRGDSAAYFCASSPRTGPTQEQYFGPGTRLTVT.

This clone was counted a single time. The chain combines TRBV28 with TRBJ2-7; 8 bases map to TRBD1. CDR3 size: 14 residues. Germline CDR1 is MDHEN and CDR2 is SYDVKM. V gave up 6 bases and J gave up 6 bases; unmatched junction bases: 10. CDR3 sequence: CASRGGQAHPEQYF. Written as DNA, the CDR3 is TGTGCCAGCAGGGGGGGACAGGCTCATCCCGAGCAGTACTTC. Looking up the rest from reference TRBV28 and TRBJ2-7 gives the full variable domain: DVKVTQSSRYLVKRTGEKVFLECVQDMDHENMFWYRQDPGLGLRLIYFSYDVKMKEKGDIPEGYSVSREKKERFSLILESASTNQTSMYLCASRGGQAHPEQYFGPGTRLTVT.

The gene calls are TRBV14 and TRBJ2-7; 7 nucleotides align to TRBD1. The junction had 6 bases not matched to a gene; V was cut back by 2 bases and J by 2 bases. The CDR3 contains 15 residues. The germline gives CDR1 SGHDN, CDR2 FVKESK. Written as DNA, the CDR3 is TGTGCCAGCAGCCAACAGACAGGGTACCCCTACGAGCAGTACTTC. It is translated as CASSQQTGYPYEQYF.

The CDR3 spells CASSLSGTSTDTQYF. The CDR3 DNA sequence: TGCGCCAGCAGCTTGTCTGGGACTAGCACAGATACGCAGTATTTT. J is TRBJ2-3 and V is TRBV5-1; the D gene is possibly TRBD2 (6 bases). Germline V gene lookup returns CDR1 SGHRS and CDR2 YFSETQ. This CDR3 has 15 residues. The germline V and J ends were trimmed by 1 base and 0 bases, with 9 bases remaining between them.

V and J are TRBV21-1 and TRBJ1-6; TRBD1, as called in the table, went unchecked against the DNA. TRBV21-1 is deemed a pseudogene. The CDR3 loop spans 16 amino acids. This CDR3 is CASSKLGGQPNSPLHF. The CDR3 DNA is TGTGCCAGCAGCAAACTAGGGGGACAGCCTAATTCACCCCTCCACTTT.

This clone was counted once. The chain joins TRBV7-2 to TRBJ2-3; TRBD2 agrees at 8 bases. Unmatched junction bases numbered 0, after V lost 4 bases and J lost 0 bases. Germline-derived CDR1 and CDR2 are SGHTA and FQGNSA. This CDR3 has 14 amino acids. As DNA, the CDR3 is TGTGCCAGCAGCTCTAGCGGGAGCACAGATACGCAGTATTTT. Translating gives CASSSSGSTDTQYF.

The chain links TRBV4-1 to TRBJ1-5, with D uncertain. V lost 0 bases to trimming and J lost 3 bases, with 9 bases between them. The germline V gene has CDR1 MGHRA and CDR2 YSYEKL. The CDR3 length is 15 residues. This CDR3 reads CASSQDFTVNQPQHF. Written as DNA, the CDR3 is TGCGCCAGCAGCCAAGATTTTACAGTCAATCAGCCCCAGCATTTT.

This chain connects TRBV2 to TRBJ1-4; D is undetermined. Germline V CDR1 and CDR2: SNHLY, FYNNEI. This CDR3 spans 15 amino acids. Trimming took 5 bases from V and 0 from J, leaving 10 bases between them. The DNA of the CDR3 is TGTGCCAGCAGTTACGGAGAAGCAACTAATGAAAAACTGTTTTTT. It yields the protein CASSYGEATNEKLFF. The full variable domain, in which reference TRBV2 and TRBJ1-4 provide the parts outside the CDR3, is EPEVTQTPSHQVTQMGQEVILRCVPISNHLYFYWYRQILGQKVEFLVSFYNNEISEKSEIFDDQFSVERPDGSNFTLKIRSTKLEDSAMYFCASSYGEATNEKLFFGSGTQLSVL.

The chain is built from TRBV7-9 and TRBJ2-2, with no clear D. Between the trimmed V and J ends, which lost 1 base and 4 bases, there was a span of 7 bases. The V gene's germline CDR1 is SEHNR and CDR2 FQNEAQ (reference sequence). The CDR3 covers 14 residues. The CDR3 nucleotides read TGTGCCAGCAGCTTAGTTGGCGGCACCGGGGAGCTGTTTTTT. Protein product: CASSLVGGTGELFF.

The V and J genes are TRBV28 and TRBJ1-5, with D unclear. Germline V lookup: CDR1 MDHEN, CDR2 SYDVKM. This CDR3 is 14 amino acids long. Trimming stripped 7 bases from V and 3 bases from J, with 13 bases between. The CDR3 DNA is TGTGCCAGCAACAGCCAGCTTATCAATCAGCCCCAGCATTTT. It is translated as CASNSQLINQPQHF.

This chain uses TRBV7-5 with TRBJ2-7; the D call TRBD1 from the table was never checked on the DNA. TRBV7-5 is tagged as a pseudogene. The CDR3 consists of 15 residues. This chain's CDR3 is CVRSSAQTASVEQYF. The CDR3 nucleotides read TGTGTCAGAAGCTCCGCCCAGACAGCCTCCGTCGAGCAGTACTTC.

This sequence joins TRBV27 and TRBJ2-3; the match to TRBD2 covers 8 bases. The junction had 8 bases not matched to a gene; V was cut back by 5 bases and J by 1 base. The CDR3 runs 16 residues. The germline V gene has CDR1 MNHEY and CDR2 SMNVEV (reference sequence). The CDR3 region has the DNA TGTGCCAGCAGTCGGATGAGCGGGGGTGGCACAGATACGCAGTATTTT. Protein sequence: CASSRMSGGGTDTQYF.

The rearrangement uses TRBV28 and TRBJ2-7, with TRBD2 matching 12 bases. The V and J ends lost 2 bases and 7 bases, in that order; junction bases with no gene match: 21. The CDR3 has 20 residues. Looked up from germline, CDR1 is MDHEN and CDR2 is SYDVKM. CDR3 residues: CASSLGYALTSGRKRDEQYF. For the CDR3, the DNA is TGTGCCAGCAGTTTAGGATACGCCCTGACTAGCGGGAGAAAGCGGGATGAGCAGTACTTC.

This rearrangement joins TRBV19 to TRBJ2-3; D perhaps matches TRBD2 (6 bases). V lost 4 bases, J lost 2 bases, and 19 bases lay in between. Germline V CDR1 and CDR2: LNHDA, SQIVND (reference sequence). The CDR3 extends over 17 amino acids. The CDR3 region is CASSTNGAGGATDTQYF. The CDR3 DNA sequence: TGTGCCAGTAGTACGAACGGGGCCGGCGGGGCCACAGATACGCAGTATTTT.

The chain recombines TRBV7-7 with TRBJ2-2; no reliable D call. The CDR3 spans 13 residues. Per the germline V gene, CDR1 is SSHAT and CDR2 is FNYEAQ (reference sequence). V shed 3 bases and J shed 6 bases, with 8 bases lying between them. The CDR3 here is CASSFFPAGELFF. CDR3 sequence (DNA): TGTGCCAGCAGCTTCTTTCCCGCCGGGGAGCTGTTTTTT.

This clone was counted a few times. The J gene is TRBJ2-7, the V gene TRBV27; 13 bases match TRBD2. The J segment lost 5 bases and the V segment lost 4 bases, leaving 8 bases of the junction unmatched. Per germline, CDR1 MNHEY and CDR2 SMNVEV (reference sequence). CDR3 length: 16 amino acids. Here the CDR3 reads CASSSLAGGPRDEQYF. The CDR3 DNA follows: TGTGCCAGCAGTTCACTAGCGGGAGGGCCGCGCGACGAGCAGTACTTC.

This chain connects TRBV5-6 to TRBJ1-4; D is possibly TRBD1 (6 bases). V shed 0 bases and J shed 1 base, with 10 bases lying between them. CDR3 length: 16 residues. Germline CDR1 and CDR2: SGHDT and YYEEEE. The CDR3 DNA follows: TGTGCCAGCAGCTTGGGTGGGGGCAGAACTAATGAAAAACTGTTTTTT. It translates to CASSLGGGRTNEKLFF.

The V and J genes are TRBV5-1 and TRBJ2-5; TRBD2 matches 9 bases. The germline CDR1 and CDR2 sequences are SGHRS and YFSETQ. V shed 4 bases and J 2 bases; nucleotides not matched to a gene: 12. This CDR3 has 17 residues. The chain's CDR3 is CASSERSSLAGQETQYF. DNA for the CDR3: TGCGCCAGCAGCGAGAGGTCGAGTCTAGCGGGACAAGAGACCCAGTACTTC.

The table lists this clone with a count of one. The chain links TRBV10-3 to TRBJ2-2; D possibly corresponds to TRBD2 (6 bases). With 3 bases removed from V and 3 bases from J, the gap between germline ends came to 17 bases. The CDR3 is 17 amino acids. Looked up from germline, CDR1 is ENHRY and CDR2 is SYGVKD. The CDR3 DNA follows: TGTGCCATCAGTGACTGGTTCGGTAGCGGAGACACCGGGGAGCTGTTTTTT. This gives the protein CAISDWFGSGDTGELFF.

This rearrangement joins TRBV4-2 to TRBJ1-3; the D gene is possibly TRBD1 (6 bases). Per germline, CDR1 LGHNA and CDR2 YNFKEQ. V lost 8 bases to trimming and J lost 1 base, with 12 bases between them. This CDR3 spans 14 amino acids. CDR3 sequence (DNA): TGTGCCAGCTCCGGACAGTTTTCTGGAAACACCATATATTTT. Its protein is CASSGQFSGNTIYF.

This chain uses TRBV4-3 with TRBJ2-1; TRBD2 aligns across 8 bases. The V gene's germline CDR1 is LGHNA and CDR2 YSLEER. The CDR3 has 15 residues. The V segment lost 1 base and the J segment 8 bases; nucleotides outside the gene matches: 7. The CDR3 DNA reads TGCGCCAGCAGCCAAGTTAGCGGGGCGAGGGATGAGCAGTTCTTC. Translated, it gives CASSQVSGARDEQFF.

The chain links TRBV2 to TRBJ2-7, with D possibly TRBD1 on 5 matching bases. The CDR3 is made up of 14 amino acids. V dropped 5 bases and J dropped 7 bases, with 18 bases sitting between them. Germline values: CDR1 SNHLY, CDR2 FYNNEI. CDR3 region: CASSLRVTAGEQYF. The CDR3 bases are TGTGCCAGCAGTCTCAGGGTCACTGCCGGGGAGCAGTACTTC.

The count of this clone is one. J is TRBJ1-1 and V is TRBV11-3; D remains ambiguous. CDR1 and CDR2 (germline): SGHNT, YENEEA. The CDR3 length is 13 residues. Between the trimmed V and J ends, which lost 8 bases and 0 bases, there was a span of 10 bases. For the CDR3, the DNA is TGTGCCAGCTCAGGCCTTATGAACACTGAAGCTTTCTTT. This translates into CASSGLMNTEAFF. The full variable domain, in which reference TRBV11-3 and TRBJ1-1 provide the parts outside the CDR3, is EAGVVQSPRYKIIEKKQPVAFWCNPISGHNTLYWYLQNLGQGPELLIRYENEEAVDDSQLPKDRFSAERLKGVDSTLKIQPAELGDSAVYLCASSGLMNTEAFFGQGTRLTVV.

The chain uses TRBV18 and TRBJ2-1, with 9 bases matching TRBD2. CDR3 length equals 14 residues. V lost 6 bases, J lost 6 bases, and 6 bases stayed unmatched. Germline lookup yields CDR1 KGHSH and CDR2 LQKENI. The CDR3: CASSAGGSVNEQFF. The CDR3 DNA reads as TGTGCCAGCTCTGCGGGGGGGTCTGTCAATGAGCAGTTCTTC.

CDR3 residues: CASKGTGGDIQYF. The CDR3 DNA reads as TGTGCCAGCAAAGGGACAGGGGGGGACATTCAGTACTTC. The chain links TRBV2 to TRBJ2-4, with TRBD1 matching over 11 bases. The V gene's germline CDR1 is SNHLY and CDR2 FYNNEI. This CDR3 region has 13 residues. After removal of 7 bases from V and 8 bases from J, the junction contained 4 bases not matched to a gene.